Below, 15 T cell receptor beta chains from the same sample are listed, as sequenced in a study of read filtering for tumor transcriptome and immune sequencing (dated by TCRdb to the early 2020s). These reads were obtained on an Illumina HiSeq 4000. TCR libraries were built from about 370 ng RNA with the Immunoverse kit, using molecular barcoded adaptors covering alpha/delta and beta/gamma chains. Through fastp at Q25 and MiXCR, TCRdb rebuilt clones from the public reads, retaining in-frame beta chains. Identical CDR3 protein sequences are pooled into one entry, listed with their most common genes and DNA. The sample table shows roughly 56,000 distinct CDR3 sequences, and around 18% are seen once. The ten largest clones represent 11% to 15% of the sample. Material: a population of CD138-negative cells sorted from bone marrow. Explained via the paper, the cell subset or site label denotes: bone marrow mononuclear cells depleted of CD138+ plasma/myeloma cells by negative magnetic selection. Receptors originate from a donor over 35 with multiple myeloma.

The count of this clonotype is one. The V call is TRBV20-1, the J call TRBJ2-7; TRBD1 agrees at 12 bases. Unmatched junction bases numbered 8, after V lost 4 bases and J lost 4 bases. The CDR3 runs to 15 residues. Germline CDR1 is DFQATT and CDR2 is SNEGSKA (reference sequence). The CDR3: CSATTGTGGYYEQYF. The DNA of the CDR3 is TGCAGTGCTACTACCGGGACAGGGGGCTATTACGAGCAGTACTTC.

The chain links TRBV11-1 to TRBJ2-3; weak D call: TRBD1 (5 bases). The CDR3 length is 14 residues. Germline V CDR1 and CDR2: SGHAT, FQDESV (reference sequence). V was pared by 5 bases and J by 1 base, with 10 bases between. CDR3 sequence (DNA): TGTGCCAGCAGCCAAGCCAGGGGCACAGATACGCAGTATTTT. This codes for CASSQARGTDTQYF. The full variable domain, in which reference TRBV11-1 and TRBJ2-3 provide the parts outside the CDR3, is EAEVAQSPRYKITEKSQAVAFWCDPISGHATLYWYRQILGQGPELLVQFQDESVVDDSQLPKDRFSAERLKGVDSTLKIQPAELGDSAMYLCASSQARGTDTQYFGPGTRLTVL.

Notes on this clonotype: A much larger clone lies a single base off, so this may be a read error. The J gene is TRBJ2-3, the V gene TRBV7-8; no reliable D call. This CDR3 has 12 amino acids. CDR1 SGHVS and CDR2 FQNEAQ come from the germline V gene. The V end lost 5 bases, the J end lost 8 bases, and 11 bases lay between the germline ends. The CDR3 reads CASSLPAGTQYF. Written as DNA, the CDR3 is TGTGCCAGCAGCCTCCCGGCAGGTACGCAGTATTTT.

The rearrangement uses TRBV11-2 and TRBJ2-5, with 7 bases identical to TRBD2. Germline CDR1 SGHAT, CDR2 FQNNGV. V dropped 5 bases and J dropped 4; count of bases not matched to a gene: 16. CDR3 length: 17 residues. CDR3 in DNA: TGTGCCAGCAGCAAAACCAGGACTAGGCATTACTTAGAGACCCAGTACTTC. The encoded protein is CASSKTRTRHYLETQYF.

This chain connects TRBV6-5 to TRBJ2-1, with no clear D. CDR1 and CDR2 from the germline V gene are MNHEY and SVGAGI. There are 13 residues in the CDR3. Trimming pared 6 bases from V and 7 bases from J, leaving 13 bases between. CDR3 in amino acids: CASRGPMLNEQFF. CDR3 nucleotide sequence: TGTGCCAGCAGAGGCCCCATGCTGAATGAGCAGTTCTTC.

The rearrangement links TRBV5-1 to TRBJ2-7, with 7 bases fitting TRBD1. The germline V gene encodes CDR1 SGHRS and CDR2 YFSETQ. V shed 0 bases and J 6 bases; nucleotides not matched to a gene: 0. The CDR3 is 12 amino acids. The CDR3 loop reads CASSLAGGEQYF. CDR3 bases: TGCGCCAGCAGCTTGGCAGGGGGCGAGCAGTACTTC.

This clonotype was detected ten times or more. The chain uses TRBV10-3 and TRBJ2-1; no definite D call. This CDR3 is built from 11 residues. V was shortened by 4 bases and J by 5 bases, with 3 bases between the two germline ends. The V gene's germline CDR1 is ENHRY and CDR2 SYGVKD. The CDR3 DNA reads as TGTGCCATCAGTGCCGACAATGAGCAGTTCTTC. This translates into CAISADNEQFF.

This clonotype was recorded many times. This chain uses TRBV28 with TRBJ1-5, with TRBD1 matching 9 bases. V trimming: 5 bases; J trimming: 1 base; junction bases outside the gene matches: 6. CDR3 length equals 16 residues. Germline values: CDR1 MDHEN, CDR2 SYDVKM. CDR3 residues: CASSQDRGGSNQPQHF. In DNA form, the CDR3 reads TGTGCCAGCAGTCAAGACAGGGGGGGAAGCAATCAGCCCCAGCATTTT.

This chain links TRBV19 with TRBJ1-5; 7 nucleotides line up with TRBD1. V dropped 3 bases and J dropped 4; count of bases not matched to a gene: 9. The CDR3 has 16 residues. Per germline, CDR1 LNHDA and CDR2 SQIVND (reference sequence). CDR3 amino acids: CASSIGNTGVNQPQHF. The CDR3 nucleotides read TGTGCCAGTAGTATCGGTAATACAGGGGTAAATCAGCCCCAGCATTTT.

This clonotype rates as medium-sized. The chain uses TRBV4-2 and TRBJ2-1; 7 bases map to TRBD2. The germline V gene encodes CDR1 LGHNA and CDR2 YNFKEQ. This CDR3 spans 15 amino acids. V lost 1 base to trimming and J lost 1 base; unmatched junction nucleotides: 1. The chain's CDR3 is CASSQAGGSYNEQFF. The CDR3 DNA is TGTGCCAGCAGCCAAGCGGGGGGTTCCTACAATGAGCAGTTCTTC.

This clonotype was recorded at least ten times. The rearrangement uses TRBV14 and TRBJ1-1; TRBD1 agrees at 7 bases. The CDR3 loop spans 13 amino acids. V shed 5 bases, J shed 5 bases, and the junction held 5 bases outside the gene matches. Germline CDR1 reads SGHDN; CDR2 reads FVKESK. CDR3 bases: TGTGCCAGCAGCACGGGGACAGTGACTGAAGCTTTCTTT. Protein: CASSTGTVTEAFF.

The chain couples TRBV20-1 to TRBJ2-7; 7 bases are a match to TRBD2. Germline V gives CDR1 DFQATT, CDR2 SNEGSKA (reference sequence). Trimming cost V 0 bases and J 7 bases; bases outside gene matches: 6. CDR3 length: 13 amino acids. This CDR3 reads CSARDGRAREQYF. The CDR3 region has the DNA TGCAGTGCTAGAGATGGGAGGGCACGGGAGCAGTACTTC.

This CDR3 reads CASSLGDRVSYEQYF. The CDR3 nucleotides are TGTGCCAGCAGCTTAGGGGACAGGGTCTCCTACGAGCAGTACTTC. The chain couples TRBV11-2 to TRBJ2-7; 9 nucleotides match TRBD1. CDR1 SGHAT and CDR2 FQNNGV come from the germline V gene. This CDR3 region has 15 residues. V lost 1 base to trimming and J lost 0 bases; unmatched junction nucleotides: 1.

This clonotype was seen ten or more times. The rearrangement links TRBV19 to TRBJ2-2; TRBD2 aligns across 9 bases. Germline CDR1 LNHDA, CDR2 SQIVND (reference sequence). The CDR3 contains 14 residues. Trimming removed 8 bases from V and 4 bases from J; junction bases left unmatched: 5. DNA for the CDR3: TGTGCCAGTGTAGCGGGAGTGGGCACCGGGGAGCTGTTTTTT. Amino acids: CASVAGVGTGELFF.

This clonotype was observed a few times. The CDR3 is CAWRSAGSIGSGANVLTF. The DNA for the CDR3 is TGTGCCTGGAGGAGTGCGGGCTCCATCGGCTCTGGGGCCAACGTCCTGACTTTC. The J gene is TRBJ2-6, the V gene TRBV30; TRBD2 is a possible D gene (5 bases). Trimming left V 3 bases short and J 0 bases short, with 18 bases between. Germline CDR1 reads GTSNPN; CDR2 reads SVGIG (reference sequence). The CDR3 consists of 18 residues.